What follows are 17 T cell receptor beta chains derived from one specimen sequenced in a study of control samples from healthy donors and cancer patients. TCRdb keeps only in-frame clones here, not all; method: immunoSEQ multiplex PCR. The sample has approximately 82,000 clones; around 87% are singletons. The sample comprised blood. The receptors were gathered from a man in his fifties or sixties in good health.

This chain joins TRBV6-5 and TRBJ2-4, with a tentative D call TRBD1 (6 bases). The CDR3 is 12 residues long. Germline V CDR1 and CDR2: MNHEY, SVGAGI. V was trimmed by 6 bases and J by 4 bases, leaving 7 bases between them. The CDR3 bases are TGTGCCAGCAGAACAGGGAAAAACATTCAGTACTTC. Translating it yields CASRTGKNIQYF.

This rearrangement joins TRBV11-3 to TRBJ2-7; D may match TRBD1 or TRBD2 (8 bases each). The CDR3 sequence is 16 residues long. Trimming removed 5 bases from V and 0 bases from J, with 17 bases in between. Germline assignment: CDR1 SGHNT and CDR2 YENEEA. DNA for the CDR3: TGTGCCAGCAGCGCTCGACAGGGGACTAGCTCCTACGAGCAGTACTTC. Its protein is CASSARQGTSSYEQYF.

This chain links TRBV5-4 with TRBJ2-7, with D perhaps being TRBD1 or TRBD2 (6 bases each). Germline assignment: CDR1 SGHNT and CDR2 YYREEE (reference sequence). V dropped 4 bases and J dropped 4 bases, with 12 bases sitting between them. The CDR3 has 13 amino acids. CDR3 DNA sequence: TGTGCCAGCAGCGCGGGACACGCGTACGAGCAGTACTTC. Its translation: CASSAGHAYEQYF.

The CDR3 bases are TGTGCCAGCAGTTTGACAGGGGGCTACGATAGCAATCAGCCCCAGCATTTT. Its translation: CASSLTGGYDSNQPQHF. The chain has TRBV6-2 or TRBV6-3 and TRBJ1-5; 10 nucleotides align to TRBD1. Germline V gene data show CDR1 as MNHEY and CDR2 as SVGEGT. The V and J ends lost 4 bases and 0 bases, in that order; junction bases with no gene match: 6. CDR3 length: 17 residues.

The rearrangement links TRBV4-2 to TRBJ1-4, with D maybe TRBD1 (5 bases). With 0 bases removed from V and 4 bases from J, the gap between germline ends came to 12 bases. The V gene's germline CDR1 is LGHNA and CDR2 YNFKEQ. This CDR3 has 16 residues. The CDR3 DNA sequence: TGTGCCAGCAGCCAAGATGGGGCGGGGGGTAATGAAAAACTGTTTTTT. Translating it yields CASSQDGAGGNEKLFF.

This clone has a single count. The CDR3 bases are TGTGCCAGCAGTTTGCGGGGATTATGGTACGAGCAGTACTTC. This translates into CASSLRGLWYEQYF. The rearrangement joins TRBV27 to TRBJ2-7; D is possibly TRBD2 (6 bases). Germline V gene lookup returns CDR1 MNHEY and CDR2 SMNVEV (reference sequence). The germline V and J ends were trimmed by 3 bases and 4 bases, with 13 bases remaining between them. This CDR3 spans 14 amino acids.

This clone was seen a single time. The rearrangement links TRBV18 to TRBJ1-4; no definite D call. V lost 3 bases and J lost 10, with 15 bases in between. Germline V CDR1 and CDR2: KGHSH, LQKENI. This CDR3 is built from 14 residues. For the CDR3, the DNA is TGTGCCAGCTCACCCCCGTCGGACCCCGGAAAACTGTTTTTT. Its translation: CASSPPSDPGKLFF.

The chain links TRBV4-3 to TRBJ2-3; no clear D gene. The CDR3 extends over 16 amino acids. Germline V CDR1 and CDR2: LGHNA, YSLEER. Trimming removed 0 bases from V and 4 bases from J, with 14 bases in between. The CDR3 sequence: CASSQESVGTSDTQYF. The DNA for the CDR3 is TGCGCCAGCAGCCAAGAGTCGGTGGGTACGTCAGATACGCAGTATTTT.

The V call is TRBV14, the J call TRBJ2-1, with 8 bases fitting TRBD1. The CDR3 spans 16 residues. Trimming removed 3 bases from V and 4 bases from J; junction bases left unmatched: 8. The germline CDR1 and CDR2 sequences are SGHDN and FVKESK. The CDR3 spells CASSHPDRVLYNEQFF. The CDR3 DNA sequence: TGTGCCAGCAGCCACCCGGACAGGGTCCTGTACAATGAGCAGTTCTTC. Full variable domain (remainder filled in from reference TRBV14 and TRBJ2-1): EAGVTQFPSHSVIEKGQTVTLRCDPISGHDNLYWYRRVMGKEIKFLLHFVKESKQDESGMPNNRFLAERTGGTYSTLKVQPAELEDSGVYFCASSHPDRVLYNEQFFGPGTRLTVL.

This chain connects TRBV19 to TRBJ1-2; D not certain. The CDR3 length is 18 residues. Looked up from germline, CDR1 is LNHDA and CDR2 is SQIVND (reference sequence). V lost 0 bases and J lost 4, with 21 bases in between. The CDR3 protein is CASSIDRNRVTPGYGYTF. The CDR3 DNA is TGTGCCAGTAGTATAGATAGGAACAGAGTAACCCCTGGCTATGGCTACACCTTC.

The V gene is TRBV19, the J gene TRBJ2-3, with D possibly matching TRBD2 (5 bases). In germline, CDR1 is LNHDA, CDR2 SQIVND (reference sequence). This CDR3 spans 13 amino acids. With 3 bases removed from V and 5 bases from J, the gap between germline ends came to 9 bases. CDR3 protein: CASSMEGGDTQYF. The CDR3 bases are TGTGCCAGTAGTATGGAAGGAGGAGATACGCAGTATTTT.

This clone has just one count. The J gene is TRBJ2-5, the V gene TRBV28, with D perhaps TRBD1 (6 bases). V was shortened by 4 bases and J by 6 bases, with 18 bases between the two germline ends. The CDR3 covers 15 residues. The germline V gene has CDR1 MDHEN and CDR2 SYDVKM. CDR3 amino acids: CASSSSGTNKKTQYF. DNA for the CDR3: TGTGCCAGCAGTTCTTCCGGGACAAACAAGAAGACCCAGTACTTC. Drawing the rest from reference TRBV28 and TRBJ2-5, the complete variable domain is DVKVTQSSRYLVKRTGEKVFLECVQDMDHENMFWYRQDPGLGLRLIYFSYDVKMKEKGDIPEGYSVSREKKERFSLILESASTNQTSMYLCASSSSGTNKKTQYFGPGTRLLVL.

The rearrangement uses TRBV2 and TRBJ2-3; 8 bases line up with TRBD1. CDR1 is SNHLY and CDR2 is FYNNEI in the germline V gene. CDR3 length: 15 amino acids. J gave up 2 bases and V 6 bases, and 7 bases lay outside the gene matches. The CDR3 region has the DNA TGTGCCAGCAGGGGACAGGAGGCGAACACAGATACGCAGTATTTT. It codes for CASRGQEANTDTQYF.

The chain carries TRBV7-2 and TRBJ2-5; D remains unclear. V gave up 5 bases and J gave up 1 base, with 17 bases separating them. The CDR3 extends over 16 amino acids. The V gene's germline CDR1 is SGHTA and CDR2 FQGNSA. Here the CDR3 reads CASSQTSGRSQETQYF. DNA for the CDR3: TGTGCCAGCAGCCAAACCTCCGGACGAAGCCAAGAGACCCAGTACTTC.

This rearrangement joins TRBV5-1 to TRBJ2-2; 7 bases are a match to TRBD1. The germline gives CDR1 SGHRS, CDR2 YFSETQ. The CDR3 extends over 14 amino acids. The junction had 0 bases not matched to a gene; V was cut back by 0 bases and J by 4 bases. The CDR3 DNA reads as TGCGCCAGCAGCTTGGGGGACAGCACCGGGGAGCTGTTTTTT. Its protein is CASSLGDSTGELFF.

The CDR3 nucleotides are TGCGCCAGCAGCTTGGATACGACGAACACCGGGGAGCTGTTTTTT. It yields the protein CASSLDTTNTGELFF. The rearrangement links TRBV5-1 to TRBJ2-2; D not certain. Germline-derived CDR1 and CDR2 are SGHRS and YFSETQ. V gave up 0 bases and J gave up 0 bases, with 6 bases separating them. CDR3 length: 15 residues. The full variable domain, in which reference TRBV5-1 and TRBJ2-2 provide the parts outside the CDR3, is KAGVTQTPRYLIKTRGQQVTLSCSPISGHRSVSWYQQTPGQGLQFLFEYFSETQRNKGNFPGRFSGRQFSNSRSEMNVSTLELGDSALYLCASSLDTTNTGELFFGEGSRLTVL.

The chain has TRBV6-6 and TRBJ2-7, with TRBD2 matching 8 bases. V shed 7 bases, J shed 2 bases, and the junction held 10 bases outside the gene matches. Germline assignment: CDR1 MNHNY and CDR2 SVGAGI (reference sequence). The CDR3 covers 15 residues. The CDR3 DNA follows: TGTGCCAGCACAGGTAGCGGGGTTACTACCTACGAGCAGTACGTC. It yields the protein CASTGSGVTTYEQYV.